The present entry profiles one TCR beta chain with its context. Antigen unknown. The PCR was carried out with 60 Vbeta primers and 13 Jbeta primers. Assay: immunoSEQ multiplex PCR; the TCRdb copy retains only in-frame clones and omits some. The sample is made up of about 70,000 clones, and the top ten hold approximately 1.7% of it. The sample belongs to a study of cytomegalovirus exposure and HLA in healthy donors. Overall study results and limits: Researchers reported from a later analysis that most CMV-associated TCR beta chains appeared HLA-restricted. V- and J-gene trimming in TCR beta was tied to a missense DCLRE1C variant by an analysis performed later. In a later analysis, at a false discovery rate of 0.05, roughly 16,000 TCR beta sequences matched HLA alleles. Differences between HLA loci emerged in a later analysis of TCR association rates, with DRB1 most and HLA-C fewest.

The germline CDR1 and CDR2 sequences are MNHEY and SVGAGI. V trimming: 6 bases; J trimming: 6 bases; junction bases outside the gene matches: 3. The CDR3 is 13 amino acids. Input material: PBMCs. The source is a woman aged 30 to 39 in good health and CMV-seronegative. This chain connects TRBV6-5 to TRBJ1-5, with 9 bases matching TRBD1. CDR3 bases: TGTGCCAGCAGCCCGGACAGGGGTCAGCCCCAGCATTTT. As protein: CASSPDRGQPQHF.